This TCR beta chain was sequenced during a study of blood T cell repertoires in COVID-19. About the study: The study drew acute and convalescent COVID-19 samples from the United States, Italy and Spain. In each case, the material was cDNA or gDNA derived from T cells, B-cell-depleted T cells, or PBMCs.

As processed by the authors: Nucleated cell number was recorded as an estimate derived from reference gene primer amplification. Clones were read by immunoSEQ multiplex PCR, and TCRdb kept only the in-frame ones, dropping some. V and J calls and clone size are given by that table; D and trimming were obtained from the DNA. The table shows a few hundred thousand clones, with 86% occurring only once. Germline V CDR1 and CDR2: SGHVS, FNYEAQ. The CDR3 runs to 11 residues. Trimming cost V 6 bases and J 9 bases, with 9 bases left between them. The receptor comes from a woman in her 50s with acute or convalescent COVID-19. The sequencing sample was made of peripheral blood. The chain carries TRBV7-6 and TRBJ1-5; possibly TRBD1 for D (5 bases). In nucleotides, the CDR3 is TGTGCCAGCAGTAGCGGGGGGCCCCAGCATTTT. Translation gives CASSSGGPQHF.